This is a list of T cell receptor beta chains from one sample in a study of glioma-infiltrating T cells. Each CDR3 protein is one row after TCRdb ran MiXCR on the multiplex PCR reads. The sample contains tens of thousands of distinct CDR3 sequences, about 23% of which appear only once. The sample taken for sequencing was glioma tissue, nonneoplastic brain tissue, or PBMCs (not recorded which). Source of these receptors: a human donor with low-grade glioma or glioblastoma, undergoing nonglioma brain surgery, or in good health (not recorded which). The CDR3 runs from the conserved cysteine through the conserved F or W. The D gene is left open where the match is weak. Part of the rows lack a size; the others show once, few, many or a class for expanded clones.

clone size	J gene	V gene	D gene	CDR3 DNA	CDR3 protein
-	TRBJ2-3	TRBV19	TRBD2	TGTGCCGGTAGCACTAGCGGGGGCACAGATACGCAGTATTTT	CAGSTSGGTDTQYF
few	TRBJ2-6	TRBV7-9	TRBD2	TGTGCCAGCAGTCCAAGCGGGATCTCTGGGGCCAACGTCCTGACTTTC	CASSPSGISGANVLTF
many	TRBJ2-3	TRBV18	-	TGTGCCAGCTCTTTCTTGGACACCACAGATACGCAGTATTTT	CASSFLDTTDTQYF
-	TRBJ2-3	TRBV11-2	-	TGTGCCAGCAGCTTTTCGGGGGGCTCAGATACGCAGTATTTT	CASSFSGGSDTQYF
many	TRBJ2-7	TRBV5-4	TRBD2	TGTGCCAGCAGTACCCCTACTAGCGGGAGTTCTGAGCAGTACTTC	CASSTPTSGSSEQYF
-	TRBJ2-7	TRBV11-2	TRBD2	TGTGCCAGCAGCTTAGTCGGGAGGGCCTACGAGCAGTACTTC	CASSLVGRAYEQYF
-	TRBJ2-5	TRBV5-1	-	TGCGCCAGCAGCTCGACCGGGAAATCTGAGACCCAGTACTTC	CASSSTGKSETQYF
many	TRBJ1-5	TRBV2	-	TGTGCCAGCAGCAGACAGAGCAATCAGCCCCAGCATTTT	CASSRQSNQPQHF
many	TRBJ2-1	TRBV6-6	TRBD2	TGTGCCAGCAGTTACAGAACTAGCGGGAGACTCGAGCAGTTCTTC	CASSYRTSGRLEQFF
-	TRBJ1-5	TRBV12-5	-	TGTGCTAGTGGTTTGGTAGACAGTTTCAATCAGCCCCATCATTTT	CASGLVDSFNQPHHF
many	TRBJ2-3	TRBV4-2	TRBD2	TGTGCCAGCAGCCCCCGGGGGAATCAAAAAGGACTAGTAGGATTGGTGCAGTATTTT	CASSPRGNQKGLVGLVQYF
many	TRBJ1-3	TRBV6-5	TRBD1	TGTGCCAGCAGTTACACCAGGACAGGGCGCGCTGGAAACACCATATATTTT	CASSYTRTGRAGNTIYF
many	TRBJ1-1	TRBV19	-	TGTGCCAGTAGTCCCCAGTGGAGGGCCACTGAAGCTTTCTTT	CASSPQWRATEAFF
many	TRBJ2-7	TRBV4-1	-	TGCGCCAGCAGCCAAGTTGGAGCGGACTTCTACGAGCAGTACTTC	CASSQVGADFYEQYF
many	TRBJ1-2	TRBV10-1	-	TGCGCCAGCAGTGACAGGGAGTATGGCTACACCTTC	CASSDREYGYTF
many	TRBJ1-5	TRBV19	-	TGTGCCAGTGGAGAGCCCCAGCATTTT	CASGEPQHF
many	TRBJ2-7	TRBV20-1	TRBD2	TGCAGTGCTAGAAATTCCGGGACTAGAGGGCTGAGGGAGCAGTACTTC	CSARNSGTRGLREQYF